This T cell receptor (beta chain) was identified in a study of T cell repertoires in cytomegalovirus infection. Study summary: Public TCR beta signatures were indicative of both CMV infection and a matching HLA type.

MiXCR, run by TCRdb on the reads, gives a single entry per CDR3 protein. The sample comprises hundreds of thousands of distinct CDR3 sequences, around 10% of which are singletons, and 9.5% to 13% rests with the top ten. This clonotype was recorded many times. What it recognizes is unknown. Whole-study findings and limits: HLA-C-restricted CMV clonotypes gave the most frequent clonotype in two of eight donors.

CDR3 length: 14 residues. V lost 7 bases and J lost 0, with 10 bases in between. Germline V gene data show CDR1 as SEHNR and CDR2 as FQNEAQ (reference sequence). This sequence joins TRBV7-9 and TRBJ2-1; D not resolved. The sequenced sample was PBMCs. This TCR was sampled from a human donor in good health (CMV status not recorded). Some clones in this sample may be carry-over from other donors' samples. The CDR3 loop reads CASILSSSYNEQFF. DNA for the CDR3: TGTGCCAGCATCCTGAGTAGCTCCTACAATGAGCAGTTCTTC.